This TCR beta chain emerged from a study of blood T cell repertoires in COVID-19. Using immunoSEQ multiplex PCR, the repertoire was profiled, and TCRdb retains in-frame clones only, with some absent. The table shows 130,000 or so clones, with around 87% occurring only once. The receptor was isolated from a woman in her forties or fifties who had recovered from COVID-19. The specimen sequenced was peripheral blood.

Written as DNA, the CDR3 is TGTGCCAGCAGCTTAGCCCGGTACTCTTCCTACAATGAGCAGTTCTTC. It encodes CASSLARYSSYNEQFF. V and J are TRBV7-6 and TRBJ2-1; no clear D. This CDR3 is built from 16 residues. The V gene's germline CDR1 is SGHVS and CDR2 FNYEAQ. The V gene lost 0 bases and the J gene lost 1 base, with 10 bases spanning the gap.